This T cell receptor (beta chain) was profiled in a study of blood T cells in healthy people across ages. Combining a sample-barcoded 5' primer with a J-beta primer mix, a second PCR ran for roughly 7 to 12 cycles. TCRdb analysed the 5' RACE reads with MiXCR anew, one entry per CDR3 protein. The sample contains over 700,000 distinct CDR3 sequences, around a quarter of which appear only once. Each individual donor underwent a draw of approximately 9.8 milliliters of peripheral blood. CDR1 is SGHVS and CDR2 is FNYEAQ in the germline V gene. V trimming: 4 bases; J trimming: 6 bases; junction bases outside the gene matches: 3. The CDR3 covers 12 residues. A further study also used this sample, focusing on T cells of mothers and their children.

The receptor comes from a boy aged 5-17 years in good health. The sequenced sample consisted of blood. The rearrangement links TRBV7-6 to TRBJ2-7; 7 bases match TRBD1. CDR3 amino acids: CASSSHRGEQYF. The CDR3 coding sequence is TGTGCCAGCAGCTCGCACAGGGGCGAGCAGTACTTC.